This TCR beta chain originates from a study of blood T cells in healthy people across ages. Comment on this clonotype: Its antigen is undetermined.

Using a J-beta primer mix together with a sample-barcoded 5' primer, a second PCR was run for roughly 7 to 11 cycles. Each CDR3 protein is one row after TCRdb ran MiXCR on the 5' RACE reads. The sample consists of about 1 million distinct CDR3 sequences, over 35% of them appearing once. Findings and caveats of the study: As age increased, TCR beta diversity per million T cells fell in a roughly linear fashion.

Isolated per sample were at least 7 million PBMCs. Germline V gene data show CDR1 as SGDLS and CDR2 as YYNGEE. The V and J ends lost 3 bases and 0 bases, in that order; junction bases with no gene match: 6. This CDR3 has 15 amino acids. The origin of this receptor is an older woman in good health. Sequencing used blood. This chain links TRBV9 with TRBJ2-7, with TRBD1 matching over 7 bases. The chain's CDR3 is CASSETTGSSYEQYF. The CDR3 nucleotides are TGTGCCAGCAGCGAGACGACAGGGAGCTCCTACGAGCAGTACTTC.